This is a list of T cell receptor beta chains from one sample in a study of blood T cell repertoires in COVID-19. Sequenced by immunoSEQ multiplex PCR; TCRdb stores in-frame clones only, minus some. The repertoire holds under 350,000 clones, with around 84% as singletons. Material for sequencing was peripheral blood. These receptors came from an older man with acute or convalescent COVID-19. The conserved cysteine and the conserved F or W are not part of the CDR3 here. The order of the fields is V gene, CDR3 protein.

TRBV6-2/TRBV6-3,ASSYPSRQAF
TRBV3-1/TRBV3-2,ASSSLGPVEDNEQF
TRBV21-1,ASSKTSGRGGEDTQY
TRBV5-6,ASSLITGNYGYT
TRBV7-3,ASSRGQGWPQH
TRBV7-7,ASSLYASGGDEQF
TRBV5-1,ASSLGEPGNTIY
TRBV7-8,ASSLSLAEYNEQF
TRBV12-3/TRBV12-4,ASSFGRDDTQY
TRBV6-2/TRBV6-3,ASSKRTGVGYEQY
TRBV4-3,ASSQFRREGPLSYNEQF
TRBV11-3,ASSLVGTSGNNEQF
TRBV6-4,ASSSLAGGSLDTQY
TRBV6-2/TRBV6-3,ASSPQSGRPPYGYT
TRBV15,ATSRGGTGRHNEQF
TRBV27,ASRRVLTGQYYEQY
TRBV12-3/TRBV12-4,ASSLPGNTIY
TRBV28,ASSLTGTGGEKLF
TRBV7-9,ASSLAGVGQPQH
TRBV7-9,ASSFTGLDQPQH
TRBV6-5,ASSLTGLNEKLF
TRBV5-4,ASSEGAYQETQY
TRBV20-1,SARIHSEQF
TRBV15,ATSRSDRDSGNTIY